One and the same sample provided the 27 T cell receptor beta chains below, sequenced in a study of cytomegalovirus exposure and HLA in healthy donors. Vbeta (60) and Jbeta (13) primers were used in the PCR. Sequencing was performed with immunoSEQ multiplex PCR; in TCRdb, only in-frame clones are kept and a portion is missing. There are around 150,000 clones in the sample; around 77% occur only once, and around 1% lies in the top ten. The specimen sequenced was PBMCs. These receptors all come from a woman in her 40s in good health and CMV-seronegative.

The genes are TRBV11-2 and TRBJ1-1; D unresolved. With 5 bases removed from V and 11 bases from J, the gap between germline ends came to 9 bases. Germline CDR1 SGHAT, CDR2 FQNNGV. The CDR3 has 10 residues. The CDR3 coding sequence is TGTGCCAGCAGCGGCTCCGGGGCTTTCTTT. Translation: CASSGSGAFF.

This chain joins TRBV9 and TRBJ1-1; a possible D gene is TRBD1 (6 bases). V was shortened by 0 bases and J by 5 bases, with 14 bases between the two germline ends. The germline V gene has CDR1 SGDLS and CDR2 YYNGEE. The CDR3 runs 15 residues. The CDR3 coding sequence is TGTGCCAGCAGCGTAGCTACGAGGGGGGGAACTGAAGCTTTCTTT. This sequence encodes CASSVATRGGTEAFF.

The DNA for the CDR3 is TGCGCCAGCAGCAGCGCAGACAGGAAGAACACTGAAGCTTTCTTT. Its protein product is CASSSADRKNTEAFF. This chain uses TRBV5-1 with TRBJ1-1; perhaps TRBD1 as D (6 bases). Per the germline V gene, CDR1 is SGHRS and CDR2 is YFSETQ. CDR3 length: 15 residues. V was cut by 4 bases and J by 1 base, with 14 bases left in between.

V gene TRBV5-1 combines with J gene TRBJ1-1; 9 bases map to TRBD1. The CDR3 consists of 16 residues. The germline gives CDR1 SGHRS, CDR2 YFSETQ. The ends lost 3 bases at V and 1 base at J; junction bases unmatched: 7. CDR3 region: CASSSDPGQGNTEAFF. The CDR3 nucleotides read TGCGCCAGCAGCTCGGATCCGGGACAGGGGAACACTGAAGCTTTCTTT.

The chain has TRBV7-3 and TRBJ2-2; 8 bases are a match to TRBD2. V was clipped by 4 bases and J by 5 bases; unmatched bases: 6. Germline-derived CDR1 and CDR2 are SGHTA and FQGTGA. CDR3 length: 15 residues. The CDR3 DNA reads TGTGCCAGCAGCTCCGGTCTAGCGGGTACCGGGGAGCTGTTTTTT. Encoded protein: CASSSGLAGTGELFF.

The chain combines TRBV14 with TRBJ1-1; 8 bases fit TRBD1. Germline V gene data show CDR1 as SGHDN and CDR2 as FVKESK. The CDR3 length is 17 residues. Trimming removed 1 base from V and 6 bases from J; junction bases left unmatched: 13. The CDR3 DNA sequence: TGTGCCAGCAGCCAAGGGCAGGGGGCCGGTTTGAGGGCTGAAGCTTTCTTT. Translation gives CASSQGQGAGLRAEAFF.

This CDR3 is CASSDRRDQPQHF. CDR3 coding DNA: TGTGCCAGCAGTGACAGGAGAGATCAGCCCCAGCATTTT. The rearrangement joins TRBV6-6 to TRBJ1-5, with D perhaps matching TRBD1 (6 bases). This CDR3 has 13 residues. The V end lost 5 bases, the J end lost 5 bases, and 10 bases lay between the germline ends. Per the germline V gene, CDR1 is MNHNY and CDR2 is SVGAGI (reference sequence).

The chain employs TRBV6-1 and TRBJ2-1; D not resolved. This CDR3 comprises 18 residues. CDR1 and CDR2 from the germline V gene are MNHNS and SASEGT. V lost 3 bases, J lost 4 bases, and 22 bases lay in between. CDR3 DNA: TGTGCCAGCAGTGACATTAAGCGAGTCCGTCTACCTTACAATGAGCAGTTCTTC. It yields the protein CASSDIKRVRLPYNEQFF.

The chain has TRBV7-9 and TRBJ1-3, with D hard to call. Germline lookup yields CDR1 SEHNR and CDR2 FQNEAQ (reference sequence). Trimming cost V 0 bases and J 3 bases, with 6 bases left between them. There are 14 residues in the CDR3. CDR3 residues: CASSLAADGNTIYF. The CDR3 DNA reads TGTGCCAGCAGCTTAGCCGCGGATGGAAACACCATATATTTT.

V is TRBV6-1 and J is TRBJ1-5; D is ambiguous. The length of the CDR3 is 14 residues. Trimming took off 7 bases at V and 7 bases at J, with 17 bases between the two ends. Germline V gives CDR1 MNHNS, CDR2 SASEGT. CDR3 DNA: TGTGCCAGCACCGATCGAGGATCTTGGCAGCCCCAGCATTTT. Protein sequence: CASTDRGSWQPQHF.

This rearrangement joins TRBV28 to TRBJ2-2; 7 bases are shared with TRBD2. Germline CDR1 is MDHEN and CDR2 is SYDVKM. The CDR3 consists of 15 residues. V lost 2 bases, J lost 5 bases, and 5 bases stayed unmatched. Here the CDR3 DNA reads TGTGCCAGCAGTTTAGCGGGAGAAGGTACCGGGGAGCTGTTTTTT. It encodes CASSLAGEGTGELFF.

This sequence joins TRBV29-1 and TRBJ1-1, with TRBD1 matching 9 bases. Germline V gene lookup returns CDR1 SQVTM and CDR2 ANQGSEA. This CDR3 spans 13 amino acids. V trimming: 6 bases; J trimming: 3 bases; junction bases outside the gene matches: 5. This chain's CDR3 is CSVGTGRDTEAFF. For the CDR3, the DNA is TGCAGCGTCGGGACAGGGAGAGACACTGAAGCTTTCTTT.

This clone was counted only a few times. The rearrangement uses TRBV6-1 and TRBJ1-4; D not resolved. Germline values: CDR1 MNHNS, CDR2 SASEGT. The germline V and J ends were trimmed by 8 bases and 0 bases, with 10 bases remaining between them. The CDR3 loop spans 14 amino acids. CDR3 amino acids: CASRLTSTNEKLFF. The CDR3 nucleotides are TGTGCCAGCCGACTGACTTCAACTAATGAAAAACTGTTTTTT.

The chain combines TRBV19 with TRBJ2-2; TRBD1 is a possible D gene (5 bases). Trimming took off 9 bases at V and 3 bases at J, with 14 bases between the two ends. Germline V gene sequence: CDR1 LNHDA, CDR2 SQIVND (reference sequence). The CDR3 consists of 14 residues. The CDR3 is CASKPRGYTGELFF. The CDR3 DNA reads as TGTGCCAGCAAGCCTAGGGGCTACACCGGGGAGCTGTTTTTT.

This CDR3 reads CASSIGTGKGYEQYF. CDR3 nucleotides: TGTGCCAGCAGTATCGGGACAGGGAAGGGGTACGAGCAGTACTTC. The chain is built from TRBV27 and TRBJ2-7, with 9 bases fitting TRBD1. Unmatched junction bases numbered 9, after V lost 5 bases and J lost 4 bases. The CDR3 spans 15 residues. Germline CDR1 MNHEY, CDR2 SMNVEV (reference sequence).

As DNA, the CDR3 is TGTGCCAGCAGCTTAAGTTCAAGTCTAACTCTCGGTGGGGCCAACGTCCTGACTTTC. Translating it yields CASSLSSSLTLGGANVLTF. V gene TRBV7-3 combines with J gene TRBJ2-6, with no clear D. Trimming shortened V by 1 base and J by 3 bases, and 19 bases separated the two germline ends. Germline V gene lookup returns CDR1 SGHTA and CDR2 FQGTGA. The CDR3 loop spans 19 amino acids.

This clone showed up just a few times. The chain couples TRBV6-5 to TRBJ2-4, with 10 bases aligning to TRBD1. This CDR3 has 14 residues. The germline V gene has CDR1 MNHEY and CDR2 SVGAGI. J lost 5 bases, V lost 5 bases, and 3 bases had no gene match. Here the CDR3 DNA reads TGTGCCAGCAGTCGGACAGGGGGGGAAAACATTCAGTACTTC. Its translation is CASSRTGGENIQYF.

The chain employs TRBV7-8 and TRBJ2-5; D is unclear. The CDR3 has 13 amino acids. Germline CDR1 reads SGHVS; CDR2 reads FQNEAQ. Trimming left V 1 base short and J 4 bases short, with 7 bases between. The CDR3 region has the DNA TGTGCCAGCAGCTTAGTGAGTGGAGAGACCCAGTACTTC. Translating gives CASSLVSGETQYF.

Here the CDR3 reads CASSPKGGTGISYEQYF. Written as DNA, the CDR3 is TGTGCCAGTAGTCCAAAGGGTGGGACAGGGATCTCCTACGAGCAGTACTTC. The chain links TRBV19 to TRBJ2-7; TRBD1 aligns across 9 bases. The CDR3 is 17 amino acids. The V gene end was trimmed by 5 bases and the J gene end by 0 bases; junction bases not matched to a gene: 11. Germline CDR1 is LNHDA and CDR2 is SQIVND (reference sequence).

The rearrangement uses TRBV7-6 and TRBJ2-1; 11 bases are a match to TRBD2. This CDR3 region has 17 residues. V trimming: 3 bases; J trimming: 9 bases; junction bases outside the gene matches: 13. The germline V gene encodes CDR1 SGHVS and CDR2 FNYEAQ. The CDR3 reads CASSFSPTSGISTEQFF. Written as DNA, the CDR3 is TGTGCCAGCAGCTTTTCCCCGACTAGCGGGATCTCAACTGAGCAGTTCTTC.

In its sample, this clone was seen a few times. The CDR3 spells CASSLGTALQYF. The DNA for the CDR3 is TGTGCCAGCAGCTTAGGGACTGCGCTTCAGTACTTC. The J gene is TRBJ2-4, the V gene TRBV11-2, with a possible D match to TRBD2 (5 bases). Germline V gene sequence: CDR1 SGHAT, CDR2 FQNNGV. V was cut by 1 base and J by 11 bases, with 9 bases left in between. The CDR3 has 12 residues. Complete variable domain (other parts from reference TRBV11-2 and TRBJ2-4): EAGVAQSPRYKIIEKRQSVAFWCNPISGHATLYWYQQILGQGPKLLIQFQNNGVVDDSQLPKDRFSAERLKGVDSTLKIQPAKLEDSAVYLCASSLGTALQYFGAGTRLSVL.

This rearrangement joins TRBV27 to TRBJ2-7; a weak D match, TRBD1 (5 bases). Trimming took off 0 bases at V and 5 bases at J, with 17 bases between the two ends. Germline V gives CDR1 MNHEY, CDR2 SMNVEV (reference sequence). The CDR3 totals 16 residues. As DNA, the CDR3 is TGTGCCAGCAGTTTATCGAGGCCGACAGCTGTGGACGAGCAGTACTTC. Translating it yields CASSLSRPTAVDEQYF.

This rearrangement joins TRBV11-2 to TRBJ2-7; 7 bases line up with TRBD1. There are 13 residues in the CDR3. Looked up from germline, CDR1 is SGHAT and CDR2 is FQNNGV. Trimming cost V 3 bases and J 7 bases; bases outside gene matches: 6. CDR3 protein: CASSFQTGREQYF. Here the CDR3 DNA reads TGTGCCAGCAGCTTCCAGACAGGGCGTGAGCAGTACTTC.

V usage is TRBV11-2 and J usage is TRBJ2-5; the match to TRBD1 covers 7 bases. Germline CDR1 is SGHAT and CDR2 is FQNNGV. Germline trimming cut 1 base from V and 4 bases from J; bases unmatched to any gene: 6. This CDR3 contains 15 residues. CDR3 sequence reads: CASSLGVGGRETQYF. In DNA form, the CDR3 reads TGTGCCAGCAGCTTAGGTGTAGGGGGCCGAGAGACCCAGTACTTC.

V gene TRBV6-1 combines with J gene TRBJ2-7, with D maybe TRBD2 (5 bases). The CDR3 runs 15 residues. Germline CDR1 MNHNS, CDR2 SASEGT. Trimming took off 1 base at V and 5 bases at J, with 15 bases between the two ends. For the CDR3, the DNA is TGTGCCAGCAGTGAAGACGCTCGGGGATTCGACGAGCAGTACTTC. It yields the protein CASSEDARGFDEQYF.

This clone was seen just once. The chain is built from TRBV10-3 and TRBJ2-5, with D possibly matching TRBD2 (6 bases). Germline CDR1 is ENHRY and CDR2 is SYGVKD. The CDR3 runs 15 residues. V lost 3 bases to trimming and J lost 5 bases, with 16 bases between them. The CDR3 region is CAISEGEKGRETQYF. The CDR3 region has the DNA TGTGCCATCAGTGAAGGGGAAAAAGGGAGGGAGACCCAGTACTTC.

The chain carries TRBV6-5 and TRBJ2-1; 7 bases are shared with TRBD1. The V gene's germline CDR1 is MNHEY and CDR2 SVGAGI. There are 14 residues in the CDR3. Losses at the gene ends were 8 bases for V and 7 bases for J; bases not matched to a gene: 11. The CDR3 nucleotides are TGTGCCAGCTCGGCCCCAGGGGGTAAAAATGAGCAGTTCTTC. Residues: CASSAPGGKNEQFF.